This T cell receptor beta chain stems from a study of shared clonotypes between healthy human individuals (dated by TCRdb to about 2020). At the level of the whole study: A few men and a couple of women, aged 18 to 49 years, made up the cohort. For each donor, CD4 naive and CD4 memory were each given three plates, CD8 naive was given two plates, and CD8 memory was given one plate. The study deeply sequenced blood TCR repertoires of about five healthy adults to estimate repertoire size and the extent of clonotype sharing between individuals. Different laboratories and diverse techniques were used to prepare libraries and sequence TCR repertoires, to increase sequencing depth and limit assay-specific biases. Leukapheresis yielded between about 0.85 and 10 billion PBMCs per donor. The investigation overall reported the following: Compared with non-shared clonotypes, clonotypes shared by all four sorted-subset donors had higher generation probabilities. Based on pairwise subsampling, the degree of clonotype sharing among donors was expected to be affected by sequencing depth. The small number of donors limited the genetic and exposure-history diversity represented. Incomplete sequencing was indicated by rarefaction of sorted-subset datasets, despite the large sequencing depth. Sampling was restricted to blood, and TCR repertoires in tissues likely differ from the TCR repertoires found in blood. When several donors were compared, the shared fraction of clonotypes was around 5.1% for naive CD4, over 3% for naive CD8, roughly 2.3% for memory CD4, and 0.4% for memory CD8. Larger estimated clonotype richness was generally found for naive subsets than for memory subsets.

From the germline V gene, CDR1 is SNHLY and CDR2 is FYNNEI. Inclusive of the bounding cysteine and phenylalanine, the CDR3 is 12 residues long. Here the CDR3 DNA is all that survives: 36 bases in frame from base 1. V is pruned by 5 bases and J by 13 bases, leaving 7 bases of the junction without a gene match. The donors were healthy, HIV-negative adults with no recently reported acute infections or vaccinations. All donors were Caucasian adults living in Nashville, Tennessee, USA. Magnetic negative selection was used to enrich CD4+ T cells, after which naive cells were positively selected on CD45RA and the negative fraction became the memory subset. After blood collection by leukapheresis, PBMCs were isolated using Ficoll-Histopaque density gradient centrifugation and then cryopreserved in the vapor phase of liquid nitrogen. Analytical flow cytometry was used to check the purity and quantity of each magnetically sorted T cell population. Genomic DNA was isolated from every sorted fraction and measured by UV absorbance on a Nanodrop 2000c.

This clone was detected only a few times. The antigen this receptor binds is unknown. Per-base quality was not reported, and no clone a single base away is much larger than it. Using the deep immunoSEQ assay, TCR CDR3 regions were amplified from genomic DNA by multiplex PCR. Genomic DNA extracted from each cell subset was distributed evenly over all wells of several immunoSEQ 96-well plates, and each plate served as one replicate. For sorted subsets, each replicate PCR was loaded with about 0.2 ug genomic DNA, equivalent to 25,000 to 30,000 T cell genomes. Purified libraries were quantified with a Qubit 3.0 fluorometer, sized on a Bioanalyzer 2100, and re-quantified with the KAPA Library Quantification kit. Every immunoSEQ 96-well plate was sequenced on a dedicated single-read 150-cycle Illumina NextSeq 550 flow cell. In the paper's pipeline: Because the immunoSEQ output held only junctional sequences and lacked quality scores, the filtering could not match the filtering applied to full-length reads. Sequences were annotated with PyIR, a Python wrapper for IgBLAST v1.9, using IMGT germline references to assign V/J genes and CDR3. Reads were filtered out if the reads had weak V/J assignments (E-value above 1e-6), no CDR3, stop codons, out-of-frame junctions, or ambiguous translated residues. V3J clonotypes were defined as sequences sharing the same inferred V gene, J gene, and CDR3 amino acid sequence. To compute the percentage overlap between repertoires, the number of shared unique clonotypes was divided by the size of the smaller repertoire. Richness of each repertoire was evaluated using RTK rarefaction, the Chao1 estimator, and Recon v2.1 estimates of unobserved clonotypes. Generation probabilities were computed with OLGA for all TCRbeta clonotypes obtained by the gDNA method from a handful of donors. What TCRdb holds here is the immuneACCESS table cut down to in-frame rearrangements. Part of the clones is not present; checked against another copy, under half of the missing clones reflect an unresolved V gene, and the others are unexplained. Clone size and the V and J calls come from that table; the DNA yielded D and trimming. Present in this sample are just under 350,000 clones, around 67% of which were seen just once. The ten largest make up about 10% of the sample.

The TCR comes from a man aged 30 to 39 in good health. The rearrangement joined TRBV2 to TRBJ1-4, and 7 junctional nucleotides match TRBD1. The sample taken for sequencing was memory CD4+ T cells sorted from blood. This specimen's cell subset or site label, interpreted: CD45RA-negative fraction. In nucleotides, the sequence is TGTGCCAGCAGTTCTACAGGGGTAGGACTGTTTTTT. This encodes CASSSTGVGLFF.